This T cell receptor (beta chain) emerged from a study of regulatory T cells in long-lasting Graves disease. HTBI primers from iRepertoire and Arm-PCR of CDR3 regions yielded the TCR beta libraries. Each CDR3 protein gets one entry after TCRdb re-called the multiplex PCR reads with MiXCR. The sample carries 650,000 to 850,000 distinct CDR3 sequences, 30% recorded once. Stated time point: persistent/refractory GD, antithyroid drugs over 5 years with positive TRAb. PBMC-extracted RNA yielded the TCR library. V shed 8 bases, J shed 4 bases, and the junction held 11 bases outside the gene matches. In germline, CDR1 is ENHRY, CDR2 SYGVKD. This CDR3 has 15 amino acids. This clonotype has ten or more counts.

The chain combines TRBV10-3 with TRBJ2-5; 9 bases match TRBD2. The source is a female donor with Graves disease. The specimen comprised peripheral blood mononuclear cells (PBMCs), sampled when the disease was refractory, from a patient treated with antithyroid drugs. CDR3 in DNA: TGTGCCATCGGGTCGGCGGCGGGGGGGAGAGAGACCCAGTACTTC. It codes for CAIGSAAGGRETQYF.